This T cell receptor beta chain was sequenced in a study of spatial heterogeneity in lung cancer. Notes on the study in general: How many expanded intratumoral alpha and beta TCRs were present tracked the tumor mutation count, which was a count of nonsynonymous mutations.

Time point specified: sample taken at primary tumor resection. TCR cDNA molecules each carried a unique molecular identifier. TCRdb independently ran MiXCR on the 5' RACE reads; one entry per CDR3 protein. The table lists fewer than 5,500 distinct CDR3 sequences, approximately 4.1% of them singletons. A remark on this clonotype: Its target is unknown.

The specimen was lung tumor tissue, collected at surgery. The TCR was taken from a female donor with early-stage non-small cell lung cancer.

Here the CDR3 reads CASSFSPGSSEQFF. CDR3 sequence (DNA): TGTGCCAGCAGCTTCAGCCCCGGGAGTAGTGAGCAGTTCTTC. The chain couples TRBV7-3 to TRBJ2-1, with D perhaps matching TRBD2 (6 bases). The ends were cut back, 3 bases at V and 9 bases at J, with 15 bases in the middle. The CDR3 has 14 amino acids. Germline values: CDR1 SGHTA, CDR2 FQGTGA.